These 21 T cell receptor beta chains share one sample of origin, sequenced in a study of PD-L1 blockade in urothelial cancer. The repertoire was sequenced with immunoSEQ multiplex PCR; TCRdb's copy has only in-frame clones and lacks some. The data hold approximately 50,000 clones, with around 84% observed a single time. As for time point: pretreatment peripheral blood. Source: PBMCs, taken around atezolizumab (anti-PD-L1) treatment. The receptors here all came from a man between 60 and 75 years old with urothelial cancer.

The V call is TRBV9, the J call TRBJ2-1, with 7 bases aligning to TRBD2. With V trimmed by 3 bases and J by 0 bases, 3 bases remained unmatched. From germline, CDR1 is SGDLS and CDR2 YYNGEE. The CDR3 runs 15 residues. For the CDR3, the DNA is TGTGCCAGCAGCGGCCGGGACTACTCCTACAATGAGCAGTTCTTC. This encodes CASSGRDYSYNEQFF. The full variable domain, completed using reference TRBV9 and TRBJ2-1, is DSGVTQTPKHLITATGQRVTLRCSPRSGDLSVYWYQQSLDQGLQFLIQYYNGEERAKGNILERFSAQQFPDLHSELNLSSLELGDSALYFCASSGRDYSYNEQFFGPGTRLTVL.

The genes are TRBV18 and TRBJ2-5, with 9 bases lining up with TRBD1. Trimming took 4 bases from V and 2 from J; bases not matched to a gene: 2. Germline lookup yields CDR1 KGHSH and CDR2 LQKENI. The CDR3 sequence is 14 residues long. As DNA, the CDR3 is TGTGCCAGCTCACTCGACAGGGGGCAAGAGACCCAGTACTTC. This translates into CASSLDRGQETQYF. Full variable domain (outside the CDR3, taken from reference TRBV18 and TRBJ2-5): NAGVMQNPRHLVRRRGQEARLRCSPMKGHSHVYWYRQLPEEGLKFMVYLQKENIIDESGMPKERFSAEFPKEGPSILRIQQVVRGDSAAYFCASSLDRGQETQYFGPGTRLLVL.

About this clone: One junction end disagrees with the germline gene, perhaps due to a read error. The sample carries other DNA sequences with the same CDR3. This chain links TRBV6-5 with TRBJ1-2, with a tentative D call TRBD1 (5 bases). The CDR3 length is 16 residues. Looked up from germline, CDR1 is MNHEY and CDR2 is SVGAGI. CDR3 sequence (DNA): TGCGCCAGCAGTTACTCGATTGGTGACAGCCCTTATGGCTACACCTTC. Amino acid sequence: CASSYSIGDSPYGYTF.

The chain uses TRBV7-2 and TRBJ2-7; tentatively, D is TRBD2 (6 bases). Per the germline V gene, CDR1 is SGHTA and CDR2 is FQGNSA. There are 16 residues in the CDR3. V was cut by 0 bases and J by 2 bases, with 14 bases left in between. The CDR3: CASSLAGGLLPYEQYF. CDR3 DNA sequence: TGTGCCAGCAGCTTAGCGGGGGGTTTGTTACCCTACGAGCAGTACTTC.

The CDR3 DNA sequence: TGTGCCAGCAGTTCGTCCCTGGCGGCCACAGATACGCAGTATTTT. It yields the protein CASSSSLAATDTQYF. The rearrangement uses TRBV6-5 and TRBJ2-3; no firm D call. The V end lost 4 bases, the J end lost 2 bases, and 13 bases lay between the germline ends. This CDR3 is 15 amino acids long. Germline V gene lookup returns CDR1 MNHEY and CDR2 SVGAGI.

The rearrangement links TRBV27 to TRBJ2-7; 8 bases align to TRBD1. CDR3 length equals 14 residues. Germline-derived CDR1 and CDR2 are MNHEY and SMNVEV (reference sequence). The junction had 5 bases not matched to a gene; V was cut back by 4 bases and J by 3 bases. CDR3 sequence (DNA): TGTGCCAGCAGTTCACGGACAGGGAACTACGAGCAGTACTTC. It specifies CASSSRTGNYEQYF.

The chain couples TRBV15 to TRBJ2-7; 8 bases map to TRBD1. J was trimmed by 3 bases and V by 1 base; bases with no gene match: 20. CDR1 and CDR2 (germline): LNHNV, YYDKDF (reference sequence). This CDR3 region has 20 residues. The CDR3 here is CATSRVAIPGGANEDYEQYF. The CDR3 nucleotides are TGTGCCACCAGCAGAGTGGCGATTCCAGGGGGCGCAAATGAGGACTACGAGCAGTACTTC.

The genes are TRBV5-1 and TRBJ1-2; 8 bases are a match to TRBD1. The CDR3 is 16 residues long. Germline V CDR1 and CDR2: SGHRS, YFSETQ. J was trimmed by 8 bases and V by 0 bases; bases with no gene match: 12. DNA for the CDR3: TGCGCCAGCAGCTTGGGGGCAGGGGGCGAAAAACGAGGCTACACCTTC. Translation: CASSLGAGGEKRGYTF.

Written as DNA, the CDR3 is TGTGCCAGCTCACCAGACAGGGTCGGGACTGAAGCTTTCTTT. Translation gives CASSPDRVGTEAFF. J is TRBJ1-1 and V is TRBV18, with 7 bases matching TRBD1. Germline CDR1 KGHSH, CDR2 LQKENI. The CDR3 is 14 amino acids. J gave up 5 bases and V 2 bases, and 5 bases lay outside the gene matches.

CDR3 nucleotides: TGTGCCAGCGGGACTAGCGGGAGCGTGGAGACCCAGTACTTC. Its protein is CASGTSGSVETQYF. The chain is built from TRBV25-1 and TRBJ2-5, with 14 bases lining up with TRBD2. J lost 5 bases, V lost 8 bases, and 4 bases had no gene match. Germline V CDR1 and CDR2: MGHDK, SYGVNS. CDR3 length: 14 amino acids.

V is TRBV6-1 and J is TRBJ2-3; TRBD2 agrees at 8 bases. The germline V gene has CDR1 MNHNS and CDR2 SASEGT. The V segment lost 0 bases and the J segment 2 bases; nucleotides outside the gene matches: 4. The CDR3 covers 16 residues. The CDR3 region is CASSEALAGNTDTQYF. The CDR3, as DNA: TGTGCCAGCAGTGAAGCGTTAGCGGGAAACACAGATACGCAGTATTTT.

The chain joins TRBV9 to TRBJ2-5; 16 bases agree with TRBD2. V lost 2 bases, J lost 4 bases, and 5 bases stayed unmatched. The CDR3 consists of 17 residues. CDR1 SGDLS and CDR2 YYNGEE come from the germline V gene. The CDR3 protein is CASSVGTSGGASETQYF. The CDR3 coding sequence is TGTGCCAGCAGCGTTGGGACTAGCGGGGGGGCCTCAGAGACCCAGTACTTC.

This rearrangement joins TRBV5-6 to TRBJ2-7, with D possibly TRBD2 on 5 matching bases. V gave up 2 bases and J gave up 2 bases, with 17 bases separating them. CDR3 length: 16 amino acids. Germline V CDR1 and CDR2: SGHDT, YYEEEE. CDR3 coding DNA: TGTGCCAGCAGCTTCCTCGGGGTAGCCCAGACCTACGAGCAGTACTTC. Its protein is CASSFLGVAQTYEQYF.

This clone was detected only once. The V call is TRBV5-4, the J call TRBJ1-1; the D gene is possibly TRBD1 (5 bases). The CDR3 extends over 15 amino acids. CDR1 and CDR2 (germline): SGHNT, YYREEE (reference sequence). Trimming took off 4 bases at V and 1 base at J, with 14 bases between the two ends. CDR3 bases: TGTGCCAGCAGCGACCCGACAGTGGGGAACACTGAAGCTTTCTTT. It codes for CASSDPTVGNTEAFF.

The V gene is TRBV2, the J gene TRBJ2-7; 9 nucleotides align to TRBD1. The germline V gene encodes CDR1 SNHLY and CDR2 FYNNEI. J gave up 3 bases and V 6 bases, and 6 bases lay outside the gene matches. The CDR3 spans 14 residues. The CDR3 coding sequence is TGTGCCAGCAGCGACAGGGGGGTAAACTACGAGCAGTACTTC. It codes for CASSDRGVNYEQYF.

The rearrangement uses TRBV5-6 and TRBJ2-7; a weak D match, TRBD2 (6 bases). V dropped 3 bases and J dropped 9 bases, with 22 bases sitting between them. The CDR3 runs to 15 residues. Germline lookup yields CDR1 SGHDT and CDR2 YYEEEE. The CDR3 DNA follows: TGTGCCAGCAGCTCTTACGGCGGGGTTTGGTTAGGGCAGTACTTC. Translated, it gives CASSSYGGVWLGQYF.

The chain combines TRBV4-3 with TRBJ2-2, with D maybe TRBD2 (7 bases). Trimming took 0 bases from V and 4 from J, leaving 9 bases between them. The CDR3 contains 15 residues. CDR1 and CDR2 from the germline V gene are LGHNA and YSLEER. The CDR3 region has the DNA TGCGCCAGCAGCCAAGATGGGGGGGCCACCGGGGAGCTGTTTTTT. This translates into CASSQDGGATGELFF.

The genes are TRBV6-6 and TRBJ1-1, with 10 bases aligning to TRBD1. Germline loops: CDR1 MNHNY, CDR2 SVGAGI (reference sequence). The CDR3 totals 14 residues. After removal of 6 bases from V and 10 bases from J, the junction contained 11 bases not matched to a gene. CDR3: CASRSRDRGTSAFF. As DNA, the CDR3 is TGTGCCAGCAGATCCCGGGACAGGGGAACTTCAGCTTTCTTT.

This chain joins TRBV6-1 and TRBJ2-1; 11 bases line up with TRBD2. The CDR3 is made up of 15 amino acids. The germline V gene encodes CDR1 MNHNS and CDR2 SASEGT. V lost 4 bases to trimming and J lost 4 bases; unmatched junction nucleotides: 3. CDR3 protein: CASSATSGEYNEQFF. CDR3 bases: TGTGCCAGCAGTGCGACTAGCGGGGAATACAATGAGCAGTTCTTC.

This chain joins TRBV2 and TRBJ2-5; no reliable D call. Looked up from germline, CDR1 is SNHLY and CDR2 is FYNNEI. The V and J ends lost 1 base and 1 base respectively, with 7 bases between them. The CDR3 covers 14 residues. The CDR3 bases are TGTGCCAGCAGTGAAGGTACGCGCCAAGAGACCCAGTACTTC. It encodes CASSEGTRQETQYF.

V is TRBV18 and J is TRBJ1-2; TRBD1 agrees at 8 bases. Germline V gene data show CDR1 as KGHSH and CDR2 as LQKENI. V shed 5 bases, J shed 8 bases, and the junction held 10 bases outside the gene matches. The CDR3 has 14 amino acids. The CDR3 nucleotides read TGTGCCAGCTCAGAGGACCAGGGGGCGCGAGGCTACACCTTC. Encoded protein: CASSEDQGARGYTF.